The source of this TCR beta chain is a study of blood T cell repertoires in COVID-19. On the study more broadly: In each case, the material was cDNA or gDNA derived from T cells, B-cell-depleted T cells, or PBMCs.

Germline V gene sequence: CDR1 SGHAT, CDR2 FQNNGV. This CDR3 comprises 15 residues. The trim removed 1 base at V and 7 bases at J, leaving 6 bases unmatched. Authors' processing steps: Estimated nucleated cell counts came from reference gene primer amplification. Here immunoSEQ multiplex PCR was the method, and the copy in TCRdb shows in-frame clones only, minus some. Clone size and the V and J calls come from that table; the DNA yielded D and trimming. The table has 130,000 to 150,000 clones, 81% seen once; the top ten hold around 8.8%. The chain combines TRBV11-2 with TRBJ2-2, with TRBD1 matching 7 bases. Sequencing input: peripheral blood. This TCR was sampled from a human donor in a cohort sampled during active COVID-19. CDR3 loop: CASSLVGTVGGELFF. DNA for the CDR3: TGTGCCAGCAGCTTAGTGGGGACAGTGGGCGGGGAGCTGTTTTTT.